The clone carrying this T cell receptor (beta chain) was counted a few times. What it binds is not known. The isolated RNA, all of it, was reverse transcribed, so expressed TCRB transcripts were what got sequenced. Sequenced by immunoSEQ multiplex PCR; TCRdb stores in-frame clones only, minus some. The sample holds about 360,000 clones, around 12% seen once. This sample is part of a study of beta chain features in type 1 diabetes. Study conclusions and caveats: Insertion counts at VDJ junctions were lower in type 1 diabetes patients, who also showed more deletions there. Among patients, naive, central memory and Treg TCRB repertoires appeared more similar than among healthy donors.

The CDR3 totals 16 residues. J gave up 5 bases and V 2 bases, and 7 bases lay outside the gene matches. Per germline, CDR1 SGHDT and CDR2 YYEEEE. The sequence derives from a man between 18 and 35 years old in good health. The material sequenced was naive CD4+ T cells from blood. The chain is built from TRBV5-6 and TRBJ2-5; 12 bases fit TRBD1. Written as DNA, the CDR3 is TGTGCCAGCAGCTTCCTCGGGACAGGGGGCCGGGAGACCCAGTACTTC. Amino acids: CASSFLGTGGRETQYF.